This is a list of T cell receptor beta chains from one sample in a study of shared clonotypes between healthy human individuals. TCRdb's table, derived via immunoSEQ multiplex PCR, lists solely in-frame clones and lacks some. In the table there are around 2.1 million clones, more than 85% of which are singletons. Sequenced sample: naive CD8+ T cells from PBMCs. Receptor source: a man aged 18-30 years in good health. Some clones in this sample may be carry-over from other donors' samples. Each CDR3 is given with its conserved first and last residue. The D gene is left open where the match is weak. Rows give clone size only sometimes, using once, few, many, or a class for an expanded clone.

CSVEGTVYNEQFF,TGCAGCGTTGAAGGGACAGTATACAATGAGCAGTTCTTC,once,TRBJ2-1,.,TRBV29-1
CASGLGQGAGETQYF,TGTGCTAGTGGTTTGGGACAGGGGGCGGGGGAGACCCAGTACTTC,.,TRBJ2-5,TRBD1,TRBV12-5
CASSVRGLGQETQYF,TGTGCCAGCAGCGTACGGGGACTCGGCCAAGAGACCCAGTACTTC,.,TRBJ2-5,.,TRBV9
CASSPGDSEAFF,TGTGCCAGCAGCCCGGGGGACAGCGAAGCTTTCTTT,.,TRBJ1-1,TRBD1,TRBV9
CASSSITGTITDTQYF,TGTGCCAGCAGTTCCATTACCGGGACTATCACAGATACGCAGTATTTT,.,TRBJ2-3,TRBD2,TRBV28
CASSLEGVAGLTDTQYF,TGTGCCAGCAGTTTAGAGGGCGTAGCGGGCCTCACAGATACGCAGTATTTT,.,TRBJ2-3,TRBD2,TRBV27
CASSPPLDSSYEQYF,TGTGCCAGTAGCCCCCCCTTAGACAGCTCCTACGAGCAGTACTTC,.,TRBJ2-7,.,TRBV19
CASSPREETQYF,TGTGCCAGCAGCCCCAGAGAAGAGACCCAGTACTTC,.,TRBJ2-5,.,TRBV7-2
CASSSFTREETQYF,TGTGCCAGCAGTTCGTTCACTAGGGAGGAGACCCAGTACTTC,.,TRBJ2-5,.,TRBV28
CASSLLRDSGYGYTF,TGTGCCAGCAGCTTGTTACGGGACAGCGGCTATGGCTACACCTTC,.,TRBJ1-2,TRBD1,TRBV5-8
CASSYSAGLVLHEQYF,TGTGCCAGCAGTTATTCCGCGGGACTAGTTTTGCACGAGCAGTACTTC,.,TRBJ2-7,TRBD2,TRBV27
CASSLHSSYNEQFF,TGTGCCAGCAGCTTACACAGCTCCTACAATGAGCAGTTCTTC,.,TRBJ2-1,.,TRBV11-1
CASSDAGVAKNIQYF,TGTGCCAGCAGCGATGCAGGGGTAGCCAAAAACATTCAGTACTTC,.,TRBJ2-4,.,TRBV2
CASIGGDKRYEQYF,TGTGCCAGCATTGGAGGAGACAAGCGCTACGAGCAGTACTTC,.,TRBJ2-7,.,TRBV2
CASSLGQGLDEQFF,TGTGCCAGCAGCCTCGGACAGGGCTTGGATGAGCAGTTCTTC,.,TRBJ2-1,TRBD1,TRBV7-3
CASSLGVSRDTQYF,TGTGCCAGCAGCCTTGGCGTTAGCCGAGATACGCAGTATTTT,once,TRBJ2-3,.,TRBV7-9
CASSLGDRGSPDTQYF,TGTGCCAGCAGCTTAGGGGACAGGGGGTCACCAGATACGCAGTATTTT,.,TRBJ2-3,TRBD1,TRBV7-9
CASSPSGTAGYEQYF,TGTGCCAGCAGTCCATCCGGGACAGCAGGATACGAGCAGTACTTC,.,TRBJ2-7,TRBD1,TRBV27
CASSLASMNTEAFF,TGTGCCAGCAGTTTGGCCTCAATGAACACTGAAGCTTTCTTT,.,TRBJ1-1,.,TRBV28
CASSLKQGWSETQYF,TGTGCCAGCAGTTTAAAGCAGGGATGGAGCGAGACCCAGTACTTC,.,TRBJ2-5,.,TRBV27
CASSMAGGTGLETQYF,TGTGCCAGCAGCATGGCGGGTGGGACAGGGCTAGAGACCCAGTACTTC,.,TRBJ2-5,.,TRBV21-1
CASSENRVSGTEAFF,TGTGCCAGCAGTGAAAACCGGGTTTCGGGGACTGAAGCTTTCTTT,.,TRBJ1-1,.,TRBV6-1
CASSEGSEHTEAFF,TGTGCCAGCAGTGAAGGGTCGGAACACACTGAAGCTTTCTTT,.,TRBJ1-1,.,TRBV6-1
CASSSFRSTYNEQFF,TGTGCCAGCAGCTCTTTTCGTAGCACCTACAATGAGCAGTTCTTC,.,TRBJ2-1,.,TRBV28
CASSSGTENTGELFF,TGTGCCAGCAGCTCCGGGACAGAAAACACCGGGGAGCTGTTTTTT,.,TRBJ2-2,TRBD1,TRBV2
CASSLIGGGRQPQHF,TGTGCCAGCAGCCTTATAGGTGGGGGCCGTCAGCCCCAGCATTTT,.,TRBJ1-5,.,TRBV7-8
CASSQGPGSSSYNEQFF,TGTGCCAGCAGTCAAGGACCAGGAAGTAGCTCCTACAATGAGCAGTTCTTC,.,TRBJ2-1,.,TRBV27
CASSEGTGRSYEQYF,TGTGCCAGCAGTGAAGGGACAGGACGCTCCTACGAGCAGTACTTC,.,TRBJ2-7,TRBD1,TRBV6-1
CASSPGSEQYF,TGTGCCAGCAGTCCCGGGAGCGAGCAGTACTTC,.,TRBJ2-7,.,TRBV27
CASSFVSVSYEQYF,TGTGCCAGCAGTTTTGTTTCGGTATCCTACGAGCAGTACTTC,once,TRBJ2-7,.,TRBV28
CASSQDRGHYEQYF,TGTGCCAGCAGCCAAGATCGGGGGCACTACGAGCAGTACTTC,.,TRBJ2-7,.,TRBV4-2
CASSFVDRNYGYTF,TGTGCCAGCAGCTTTGTGGACAGGAACTATGGCTACACCTTC,.,TRBJ1-2,TRBD1,TRBV7-9
CASGPAFYRYNEQFF,TGTGCCAGCGGTCCCGCCTTTTATAGGTACAATGAGCAGTTCTTC,.,TRBJ2-1,.,TRBV21-1
CASSVIVATEQFF,TGTGCCAGCAGCGTAATTGTTGCGACTGAGCAGTTCTTC,.,TRBJ2-1,.,TRBV9
CASSSILALYEQYF,TGTGCCAGCAGCTCGATACTAGCTTTGTACGAGCAGTACTTC,.,TRBJ2-7,.,TRBV5-6
CASSGKRGTGELFF,TGTGCCAGCAGCGGAAAGCGAGGCACCGGGGAGCTGTTTTTT,.,TRBJ2-2,.,TRBV7-9
CASSPQKQGWPEAFF,TGTGCCAGCAGCCCACAGAAACAAGGGTGGCCTGAAGCTTTCTTT,.,TRBJ1-1,.,TRBV6-5
CASTLSRGGDHSYEQYF,TGTGCCAGCACCCTTTCCCGCGGAGGGGATCACTCCTACGAGCAGTACTTC,.,TRBJ2-7,.,TRBV7-9
CAISRASSRGDYEQYF,TGTGCCATCAGCCGGGCTTCCTCAAGAGGGGACTACGAGCAGTACTTC,.,TRBJ2-7,.,TRBV10-3
CASSSTRPIAEAYEQYF,TGTGCCAGCAGCTCAACACGCCCAATAGCTGAAGCATACGAGCAGTACTTC,.,TRBJ2-7,.,TRBV11-2